The clone carrying this T cell receptor (beta chain) has just one count. The data are from a study of cytomegalovirus exposure and HLA in healthy donors. Profiling relied on immunoSEQ multiplex PCR, and the TCRdb table lists in-frame clones only, not all of them. This table has about 360,000 clones, 86% appearing once. Trimming stripped 6 bases from V and 5 bases from J, with 7 bases between. The CDR3 is 11 amino acids. Looked up from germline, CDR1 is SNHLY and CDR2 is FYNNEI. Sequencing input: PBMCs. V usage is TRBV2 and J usage is TRBJ2-5; D call uncertain. The receptor was isolated from a woman in her late teens or twenties in good health and CMV-seronegative. The CDR3 coding sequence is TGTGCCAGCAGATCCTCGGAGACCCAGTACTTC. Encoded protein: CASRSSETQYF.